Following are 9 T cell receptor beta chains from one sample sequenced in a study of T cells in Graves' hyperthyroidism and ophthalmopathy. The CDR3 regions of TCR beta were amplified from RNA transcripts. A set of HTBI primers served as the primers for a first-round RT-PCR of the TCR CDR3. TCRdb analysed the multiplex PCR reads with MiXCR anew, one entry per CDR3 protein. The sample consists of 500,000 or so distinct CDR3 sequences, roughly 17% of them appearing once. The sequenced sample consisted of blood. The receptors shown here come from a woman aged 18-30 years with Graves' ophthalmopathy.

This clonotype was picked up many times. The J gene is TRBJ1-2, the V gene TRBV6-5; perhaps TRBD1 as D (5 bases). There are 16 residues in the CDR3. Germline CDR1 reads MNHEY; CDR2 reads SVGAGI. V lost 0 bases to trimming and J lost 0 bases, with 11 bases between them. CDR3 residues: CASSYSIPGPNYGYTF. In DNA form, the CDR3 reads TGTGCCAGCAGTTACTCGATCCCAGGGCCTAACTATGGCTACACCTTC.

This clonotype was seen repeatedly, ten times or more. This chain uses TRBV27 with TRBJ1-2; 9 bases line up with TRBD1. V dropped 6 bases and J dropped 5; count of bases not matched to a gene: 7. Per germline, CDR1 MNHEY and CDR2 SMNVEV (reference sequence). The CDR3 sequence is 14 residues long. CDR3 coding DNA: TGTGCCAGCAGCTACGGACAGGGGTTTTATGGCTACACCTTC. Translation gives CASSYGQGFYGYTF.

Ten or more counts support this clonotype. This sequence joins TRBV7-2 and TRBJ1-1; no definite D call. V shed 5 bases and J shed 1 base, with 11 bases lying between them. CDR3 length: 14 residues. In germline, CDR1 is SGHTA, CDR2 FQGNSA. The CDR3: CASSKGRGNTEAFF. CDR3 sequence (DNA): TGTGCCAGCAGCAAAGGACGAGGGAACACTGAAGCTTTCTTT. Drawing the rest from reference TRBV7-2 and TRBJ1-1, the complete variable domain is GAGVSQSPSNKVTEKGKDVELRCDPISGHTALYWYRQSLGQGLEFLIYFQGNSAPDKSGLPSDRFSAERTGGSVSTLTIQRTQQEDSAVYLCASSKGRGNTEAFFGQGTRLTVV.

Details on this clonotype: Possible read error: a much larger clone is one base away. The chain is built from TRBV5-1 and TRBJ2-3; 11 bases line up with TRBD2. There are 17 residues in the CDR3. Germline assignment: CDR1 SGHRS and CDR2 YFSETQ. The J segment lost 1 base and the V segment lost 0 bases, leaving 4 bases of the junction unmatched. CDR3 DNA: TGCGCCAGCAGCTTGGCCCTAGCGGGGGGCCGCACAGATACGCAGTATTTT. Residues: CASSLALAGGRTDTQYF.

This clonotype was detected many times. The chain has TRBV2 and TRBJ1-5, with 7 positions matching TRBD1. CDR3 length: 13 residues. Germline V gene lookup returns CDR1 SNHLY and CDR2 FYNNEI. V lost 5 bases and J lost 7; bases outside the gene matches: 5. CDR3 DNA: TGTGCCAGCAGTTACGACAGGGTCCAGCCCCAGCATTTT. It encodes CASSYDRVQPQHF.

The gene calls are TRBV5-6 and TRBJ1-6; 8 positions match TRBD1. CDR3 size: 14 residues. The ends lost 4 bases at V and 8 bases at J; junction bases unmatched: 5. CDR1 and CDR2 from the germline V gene are SGHDT and YYEEEE. DNA of the CDR3: TGTGCCAGCAGCGGACAGGGTGGAGATTCACCCCTCCACTTT. Protein product: CASSGQGGDSPLHF.

This clonotype showed up just a few times. The chain is built from TRBV7-3 and TRBJ2-7, with D possibly being TRBD1 (6 bases). V was clipped by 5 bases and J by 5 bases, with 19 bases between them. Germline-derived CDR1 and CDR2 are SGHTA and FQGTGA. This CDR3 spans 15 amino acids. CDR3 region: CASSQTTETGDEQYF. In DNA form, the CDR3 reads TGTGCCAGCAGCCAGACCACTGAGACAGGAGACGAGCAGTACTTC. Using reference TRBV7-3 and TRBJ2-7 for the parts outside the CDR3, the full variable domain is GAGVSQTPSNKVTEKGKYVELRCDPISGHTALYWYRQSLGQGPEFLIYFQGTGAADDSGLPNDRFFAVRPEGSVSTLKIQRTERGDSAVYLCASSQTTETGDEQYFGPGTRLTVT.

This clonotype was observed a handful of times. V is TRBV4-3 and J is TRBJ2-3; D unresolved. From germline, CDR1 is LGHNA and CDR2 YSLEER. V was clipped by 0 bases and J by 4 bases, with 11 bases between them. This CDR3 contains 15 residues. CDR3 region: CASSQDWPKADTQYF. Written as DNA, the CDR3 is TGCGCCAGCAGCCAAGATTGGCCTAAGGCAGATACGCAGTATTTT.

This clonotype was found many times. V is TRBV7-3 and J is TRBJ1-2; 9 bases line up with TRBD1. The length of the CDR3 is 17 residues. The germline CDR1 and CDR2 sequences are SGHTA and FQGTGA. V was clipped by 4 bases and J by 4 bases; unmatched bases: 13. The CDR3 nucleotides are TGTGCCAGCAGCTCACCCACCGGGACAGGGACCGGCTATGGCTACACCTTC. It is translated as CASSSPTGTGTGYGYTF.